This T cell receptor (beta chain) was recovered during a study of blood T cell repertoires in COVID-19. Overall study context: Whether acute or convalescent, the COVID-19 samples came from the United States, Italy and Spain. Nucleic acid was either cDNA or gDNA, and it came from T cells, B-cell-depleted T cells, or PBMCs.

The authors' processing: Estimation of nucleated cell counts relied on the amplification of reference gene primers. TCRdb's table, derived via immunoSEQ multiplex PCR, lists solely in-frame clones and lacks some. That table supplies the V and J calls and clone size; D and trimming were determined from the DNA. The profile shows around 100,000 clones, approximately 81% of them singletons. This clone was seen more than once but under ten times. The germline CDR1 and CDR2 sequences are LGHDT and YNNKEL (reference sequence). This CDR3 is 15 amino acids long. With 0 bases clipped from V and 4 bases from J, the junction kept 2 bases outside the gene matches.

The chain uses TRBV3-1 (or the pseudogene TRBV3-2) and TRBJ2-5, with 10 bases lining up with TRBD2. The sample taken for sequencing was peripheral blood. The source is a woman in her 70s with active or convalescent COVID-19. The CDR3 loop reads CASSQEWTSGETQYF. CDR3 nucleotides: TGTGCCAGCAGCCAAGAGTGGACTAGCGGAGAGACCCAGTACTTC.